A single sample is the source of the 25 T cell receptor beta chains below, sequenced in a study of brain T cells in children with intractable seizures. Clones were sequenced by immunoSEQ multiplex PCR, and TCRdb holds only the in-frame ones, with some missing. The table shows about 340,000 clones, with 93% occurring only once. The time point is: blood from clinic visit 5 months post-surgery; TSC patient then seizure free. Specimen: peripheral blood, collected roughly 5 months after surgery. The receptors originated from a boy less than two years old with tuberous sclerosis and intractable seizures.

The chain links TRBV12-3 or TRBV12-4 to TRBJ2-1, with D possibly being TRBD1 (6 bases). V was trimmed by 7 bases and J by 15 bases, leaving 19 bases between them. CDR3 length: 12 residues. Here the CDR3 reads CASTGTSPPVFF. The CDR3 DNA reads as TGTGCCAGCACCGGGACATCCCCACCCGTGTTCTTC.

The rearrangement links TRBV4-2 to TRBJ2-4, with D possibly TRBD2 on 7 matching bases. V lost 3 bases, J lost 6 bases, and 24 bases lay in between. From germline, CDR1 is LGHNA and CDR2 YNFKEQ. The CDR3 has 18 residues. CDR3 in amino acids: CASSHPQPGRGGGNIQYF. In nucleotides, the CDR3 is TGTGCCAGCAGCCATCCCCAGCCCGGCAGGGGAGGGGGAAACATTCAGTACTTC.

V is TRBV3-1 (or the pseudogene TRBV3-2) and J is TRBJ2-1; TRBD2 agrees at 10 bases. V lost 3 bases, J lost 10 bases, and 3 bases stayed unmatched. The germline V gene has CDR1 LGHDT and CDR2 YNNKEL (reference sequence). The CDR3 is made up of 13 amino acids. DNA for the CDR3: TGTGCCAGCAGCCACGGGGGACTAGCGGAGCAGTTCTTC. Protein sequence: CASSHGGLAEQFF.

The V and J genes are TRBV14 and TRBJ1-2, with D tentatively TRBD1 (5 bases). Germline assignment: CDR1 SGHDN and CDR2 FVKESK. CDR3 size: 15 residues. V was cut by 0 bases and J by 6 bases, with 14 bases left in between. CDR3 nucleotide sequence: TGTGCCAGCAGCCAAGATCGGAGGGGTTCGGATGGCTACACCTTC. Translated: CASSQDRRGSDGYTF.

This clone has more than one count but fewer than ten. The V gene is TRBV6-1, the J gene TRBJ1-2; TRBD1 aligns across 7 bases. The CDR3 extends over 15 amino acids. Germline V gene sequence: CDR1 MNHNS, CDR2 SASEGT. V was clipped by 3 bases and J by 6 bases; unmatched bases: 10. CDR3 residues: CASSEGQSLLDGYTF. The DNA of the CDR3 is TGTGCCAGCAGTGAGGGACAGTCACTTTTGGATGGCTACACCTTC.

The DNA for the CDR3 is TGTGCCACTCGGGCGGGAGGTATAAGCAATGAGCAGTTCTTC. It yields the protein CATRAGGISNEQFF. The J gene is TRBJ2-1, the V gene TRBV27; 8 bases agree with TRBD2. CDR3 length equals 14 residues. V lost 10 bases and J lost 6; bases outside the gene matches: 11. Germline CDR1 is MNHEY and CDR2 is SMNVEV (reference sequence).

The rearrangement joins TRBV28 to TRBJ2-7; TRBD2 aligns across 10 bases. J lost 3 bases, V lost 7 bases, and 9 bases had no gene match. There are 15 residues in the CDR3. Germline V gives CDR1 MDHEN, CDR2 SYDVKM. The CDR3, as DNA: TGTGCCAGCACCTTGGGCGGACTAGCGGTCTACGAGCAGTACTTC. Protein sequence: CASTLGGLAVYEQYF.

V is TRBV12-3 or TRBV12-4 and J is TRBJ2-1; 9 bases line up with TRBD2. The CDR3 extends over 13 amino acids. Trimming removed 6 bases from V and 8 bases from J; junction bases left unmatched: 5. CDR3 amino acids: CASRAGGFDEQFF. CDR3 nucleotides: TGTGCCAGCAGAGCGGGAGGCTTCGATGAGCAGTTCTTC.

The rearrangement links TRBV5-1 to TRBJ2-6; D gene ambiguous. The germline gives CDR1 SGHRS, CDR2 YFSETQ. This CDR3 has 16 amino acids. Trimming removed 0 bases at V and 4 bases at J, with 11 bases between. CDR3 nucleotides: TGCGCCAGCAGCTTGGCCAGGATATCCGGGGCCAACGTCCTGACTTTC. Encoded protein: CASSLARISGANVLTF.

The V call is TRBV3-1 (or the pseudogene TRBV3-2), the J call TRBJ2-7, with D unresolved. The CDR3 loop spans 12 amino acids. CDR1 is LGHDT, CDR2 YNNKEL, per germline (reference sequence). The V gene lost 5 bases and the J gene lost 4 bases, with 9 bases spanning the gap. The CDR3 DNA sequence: TGTGCCAGCAGCGTCGGAGATTACGAGCAGTACTTC. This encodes CASSVGDYEQYF.

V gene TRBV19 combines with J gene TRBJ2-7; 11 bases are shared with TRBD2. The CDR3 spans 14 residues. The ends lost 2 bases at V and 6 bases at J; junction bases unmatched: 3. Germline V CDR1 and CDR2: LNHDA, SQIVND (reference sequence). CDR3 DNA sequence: TGTGCCAGTAGTATAATAGCGGGAGGGCCCGAGCAGTACTTC. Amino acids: CASSIIAGGPEQYF.

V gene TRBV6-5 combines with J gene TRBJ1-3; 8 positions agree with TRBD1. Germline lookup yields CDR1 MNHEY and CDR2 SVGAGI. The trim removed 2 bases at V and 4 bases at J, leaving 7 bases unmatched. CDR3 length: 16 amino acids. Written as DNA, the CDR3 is TGTGCCAGCAGTTACGCCGGACAGGGAAGGGGAAACACCATATATTTT. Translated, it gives CASSYAGQGRGNTIYF.

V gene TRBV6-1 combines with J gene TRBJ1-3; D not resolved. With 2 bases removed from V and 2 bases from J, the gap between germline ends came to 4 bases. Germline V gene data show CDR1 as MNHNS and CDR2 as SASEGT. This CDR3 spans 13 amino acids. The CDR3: CASSEYPGNTIYF. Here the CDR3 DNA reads TGTGCCAGCAGTGAATACCCTGGAAACACCATATATTTT.

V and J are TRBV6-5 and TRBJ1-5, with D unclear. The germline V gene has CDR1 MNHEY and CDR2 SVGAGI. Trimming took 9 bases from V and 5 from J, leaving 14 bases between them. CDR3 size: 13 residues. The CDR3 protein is CASGPQKDQPQHF. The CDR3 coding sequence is TGTGCCAGTGGGCCGCAAAAAGATCAGCCCCAGCATTTT.

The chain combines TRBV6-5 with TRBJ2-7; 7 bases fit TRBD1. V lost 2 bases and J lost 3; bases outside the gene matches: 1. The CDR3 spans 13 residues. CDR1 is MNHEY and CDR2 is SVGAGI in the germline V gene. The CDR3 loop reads CASSYRGRYEQYF. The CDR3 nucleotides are TGTGCCAGCAGTTACAGGGGGCGCTACGAGCAGTACTTC.

The CDR3 spells CASSFDSRNVLYNSPLHF. The CDR3 nucleotides read TGCGCCAGCAGCTTTGACTCCCGCAATGTCCTTTATAATTCACCCCTCCACTTT. The V and J genes are TRBV5-1 and TRBJ1-6; D is undetermined. The germline gives CDR1 SGHRS, CDR2 YFSETQ. V lost 2 bases and J 4 bases, leaving 19 bases between the germline ends. The CDR3 has 18 residues.

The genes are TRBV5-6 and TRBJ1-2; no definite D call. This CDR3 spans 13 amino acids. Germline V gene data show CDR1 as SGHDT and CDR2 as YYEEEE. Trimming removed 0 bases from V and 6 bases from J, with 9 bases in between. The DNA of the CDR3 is TGTGCCAGCAGCTTGGTCCTTGGCGATGGCTACACCTTC. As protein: CASSLVLGDGYTF.

In DNA, the CDR3 is TGCAGTGCTAGTTTGGCAGGGAGGGGCACTGAAGCTTTCTTT. Translation gives CSASLAGRGTEAFF. The V gene is TRBV20-1, the J gene TRBJ1-1, with D possibly being TRBD1 (5 bases). Trimming pared 3 bases from V and 4 bases from J, leaving 15 bases between. Germline V lookup: CDR1 DFQATT, CDR2 SNEGSKA (reference sequence). The CDR3 spans 14 residues.

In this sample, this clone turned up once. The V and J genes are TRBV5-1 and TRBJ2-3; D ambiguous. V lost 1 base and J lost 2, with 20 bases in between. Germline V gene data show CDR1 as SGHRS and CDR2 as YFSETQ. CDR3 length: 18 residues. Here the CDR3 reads CASSLPPGQVLTTDTQYF. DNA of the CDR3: TGCGCCAGCAGCTTGCCCCCTGGTCAAGTCCTTACCACAGATACGCAGTATTTT. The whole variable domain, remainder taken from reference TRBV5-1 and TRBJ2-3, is KAGVTQTPRYLIKTRGQQVTLSCSPISGHRSVSWYQQTPGQGLQFLFEYFSETQRNKGNFPGRFSGRQFSNSRSEMNVSTLELGDSALYLCASSLPPGQVLTTDTQYFGPGTRLTVL.

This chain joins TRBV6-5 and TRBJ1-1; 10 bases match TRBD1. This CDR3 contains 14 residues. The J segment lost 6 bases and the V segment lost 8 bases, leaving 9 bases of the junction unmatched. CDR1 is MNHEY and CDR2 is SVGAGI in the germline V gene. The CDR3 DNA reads TGTGCCAGCGGGGGAGACAGGGGGCGTTCTGAAGCTTTCTTT. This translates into CASGGDRGRSEAFF.

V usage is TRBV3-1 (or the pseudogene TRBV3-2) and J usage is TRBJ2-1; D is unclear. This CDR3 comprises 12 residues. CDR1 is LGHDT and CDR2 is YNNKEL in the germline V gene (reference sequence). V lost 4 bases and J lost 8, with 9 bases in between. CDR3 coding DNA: TGTGCCAGCAGCCTACTCGGCGATGAGCAGTTCTTC. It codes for CASSLLGDEQFF.

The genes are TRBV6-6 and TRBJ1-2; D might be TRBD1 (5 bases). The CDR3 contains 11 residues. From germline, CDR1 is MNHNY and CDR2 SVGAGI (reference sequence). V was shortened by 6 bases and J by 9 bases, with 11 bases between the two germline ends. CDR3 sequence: CASSQGFSYTF. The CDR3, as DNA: TGTGCCAGCAGCCAGGGCTTTAGCTACACCTTC.

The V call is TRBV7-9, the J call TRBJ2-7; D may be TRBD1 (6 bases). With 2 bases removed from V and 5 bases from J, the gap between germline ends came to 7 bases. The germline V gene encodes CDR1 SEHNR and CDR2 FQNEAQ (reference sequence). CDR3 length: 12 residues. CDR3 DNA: TGTGCCAGCAGCTTAAACAGGGACGAGCAGTACTTC. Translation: CASSLNRDEQYF.

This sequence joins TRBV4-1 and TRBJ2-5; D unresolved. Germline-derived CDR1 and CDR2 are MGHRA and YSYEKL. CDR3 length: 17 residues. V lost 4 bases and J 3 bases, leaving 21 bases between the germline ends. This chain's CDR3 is CASSLVPPTTRKETQYF. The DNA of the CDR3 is TGCGCCAGCAGCCTCGTACCCCCCACGACAAGGAAAGAGACCCAGTACTTC.

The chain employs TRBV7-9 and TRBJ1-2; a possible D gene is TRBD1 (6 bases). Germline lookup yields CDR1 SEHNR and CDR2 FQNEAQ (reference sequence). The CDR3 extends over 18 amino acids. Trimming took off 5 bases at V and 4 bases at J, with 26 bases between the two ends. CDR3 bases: TGTGCCAGCAGCCCATTTGCCGGGGGGGCCTCCCGGGGCTATGGCTACACCTTC. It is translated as CASSPFAGGASRGYGYTF.